This TCR beta chain was found in a study of preoperative IRX-2 immunotherapy in early breast cancer. The length of the CDR3 is 13 residues. V shed 1 base and J shed 11 bases, with 11 bases lying between them. CDR1 is MGHRA, CDR2 YSYEKL, per germline. Profiled with immunoSEQ multiplex PCR; TCRdb holds only in-frame clones, not every one. The sample holds approximately 24,000 clones, 85% to 90% seen once. Noted treatment: preoperative locoregional IRX-2 cytokine immunotherapy. Samples came from a phase Ib trial of preoperative locoregional IRX-2 cytokine immunotherapy. V usage is TRBV4-1 and J usage is TRBJ1-4; D not certain. The source was tumor tissue, collected after IRX-2 immunotherapy. This clonotype originated in a human donor with breast cancer. CDR3 sequence reads: CASSQGIQYKLFF. The CDR3 coding sequence is TGCGCCAGCAGCCAAGGGATACAGTACAAACTGTTTTTT.